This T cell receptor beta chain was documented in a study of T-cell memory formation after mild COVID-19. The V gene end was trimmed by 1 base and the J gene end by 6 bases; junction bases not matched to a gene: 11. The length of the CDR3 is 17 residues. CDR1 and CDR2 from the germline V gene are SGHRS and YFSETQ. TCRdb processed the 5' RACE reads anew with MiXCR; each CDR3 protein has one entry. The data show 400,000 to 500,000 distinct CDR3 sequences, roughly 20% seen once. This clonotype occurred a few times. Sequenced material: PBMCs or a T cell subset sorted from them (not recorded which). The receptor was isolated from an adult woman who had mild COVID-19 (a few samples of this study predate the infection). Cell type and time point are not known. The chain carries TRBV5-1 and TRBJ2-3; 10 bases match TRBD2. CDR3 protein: CASSLSSGGLVADTQYF. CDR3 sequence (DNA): TGCGCCAGCAGCTTGTCTAGCGGGGGACTTGTCGCGGATACGCAGTATTTT.